The rows below give T cell receptor beta chains drawn from one sample of a study of shared clonotypes between healthy human individuals. Measured with immunoSEQ multiplex PCR; TCRdb has only the in-frame clones, and not every one. Altogether more than 900,000 clones are present, 75% to 80% being singletons, with the ten largest covering 0.55% to 0.7%. Sequenced material: memory CD4+ T cells from PBMCs. Receptor source: a man younger than 35 in good health. Some clones in this sample may be carry-over from other donors' samples. Both conserved end residues are part of each CDR3. Fields, in order: J gene, D gene, clone size, V gene, CDR3 DNA, CDR3 protein. The D gene is left open where the match is weak. The size field is filled for only some rows; it gives once, few, many or a size class.

J gene: TRBJ1-3
D gene: .
clone size: .
V gene: TRBV6-1
CDR3 DNA: TGTGCCAGCAGGTCTGCAGGGGCTGGAAACACCATATATTTT
CDR3 protein: CASRSAGAGNTIYF

J gene: TRBJ1-1
D gene: .
clone size: .
V gene: TRBV13
CDR3 DNA: TGTGCCAGCAGCTCCCTACGACAGGCCGGGAACACTGAAGCTTTCTTT
CDR3 protein: CASSSLRQAGNTEAFF

J gene: TRBJ1-1
D gene: .
clone size: few
V gene: TRBV27
CDR3 DNA: TGTGCCAGCAATTTGAGGGGAGGGTCAGAAGCTTTCTTT
CDR3 protein: CASNLRGGSEAFF

J gene: TRBJ1-2
D gene: .
clone size: .
V gene: TRBV7-2
CDR3 DNA: TGTGCCAGCAGCTTAGTTTTGAGGGCAGGGTATGGCTACACCTTC
CDR3 protein: CASSLVLRAGYGYTF

J gene: TRBJ2-5
D gene: TRBD2
clone size: .
V gene: TRBV5-1
CDR3 DNA: TGCGCCAGCAGCTGGGGCCTTAGCGGGAGCCAAGAGACCCAGTACTTC
CDR3 protein: CASSWGLSGSQETQYF

J gene: TRBJ2-7
D gene: .
clone size: .
V gene: TRBV30
CDR3 DNA: TGTGCCTGGAGCCTTTCGGGGCCCTACGAGCAGTACTTC
CDR3 protein: CAWSLSGPYEQYF

J gene: TRBJ1-1
D gene: .
clone size: .
V gene: TRBV5-1
CDR3 DNA: TGCGCCAGCAGCGACCAGTACGTGAACACTGAAGCTTTCTTT
CDR3 protein: CASSDQYVNTEAFF

J gene: TRBJ2-7
D gene: .
clone size: .
V gene: TRBV27
CDR3 DNA: TGTGCCAGCAGCGGATTTGGGGGTTCCTACGAGCAGTACTTC
CDR3 protein: CASSGFGGSYEQYF

J gene: TRBJ1-4
D gene: .
clone size: .
V gene: TRBV7-9
CDR3 DNA: TGTGCCAGCAGCTTAGAGACTCCGAATGAAAAACTGTTTTTT
CDR3 protein: CASSLETPNEKLFF

J gene: TRBJ1-2
D gene: .
clone size: once
V gene: TRBV19
CDR3 DNA: TGTGCCAGTAGTATACACTCTATCTTGCAGGGGACTGGCTACACCTTC
CDR3 protein: CASSIHSILQGTGYTF

J gene: TRBJ2-1
D gene: .
clone size: .
V gene: TRBV4-1
CDR3 DNA: TGCGCCAGCAGCCAAGGTGTAAGCGCCATAAGCTCCTACAATGAGCAGTTCTTC
CDR3 protein: CASSQGVSAISSYNEQFF

J gene: TRBJ2-2
D gene: TRBD1
clone size: .
V gene: TRBV27
CDR3 DNA: TGTGCCAGCAGTCTTTACTACGGGACAGGGATGTCTGGGGAGCTGTTTTTT
CDR3 protein: CASSLYYGTGMSGELFF

J gene: TRBJ1-1
D gene: .
clone size: .
V gene: TRBV19
CDR3 DNA: TGTGCCAGTAGCCCCCCCGAGGGACGAAGGGAAGCTTTCTTT
CDR3 protein: CASSPPEGRREAFF

J gene: TRBJ2-7
D gene: .
clone size: .
V gene: TRBV6-5
CDR3 DNA: TGTGCCAGCAGCGTCAGGGCGACCTATTCCTACGAGCAGTACTTC
CDR3 protein: CASSVRATYSYEQYF

J gene: TRBJ2-5
D gene: .
clone size: .
V gene: TRBV27
CDR3 DNA: TGTGCCAGCAGTTTATCAGTGGGGGTCCGGATGCACTTC
CDR3 protein: CASSLSVGVRMHF

J gene: TRBJ2-4
D gene: .
clone size: .
V gene: TRBV28
CDR3 DNA: TGTGCCAGCAGTTTTACCGGGTCGGGGTTGGAAAACATTCAGTACTTC
CDR3 protein: CASSFTGSGLENIQYF

J gene: TRBJ1-1
D gene: .
clone size: .
V gene: TRBV29-1
CDR3 DNA: TGCAGCGTTGTCCGGGGAATGAACACTGAAGCTTTCTTT
CDR3 protein: CSVVRGMNTEAFF

J gene: TRBJ2-2
D gene: TRBD1
clone size: .
V gene: TRBV5-1
CDR3 DNA: TGCGCCAGCAGCTTGGCGCCGACAGGGAATGGCGGGGAGCTGTTTTTT
CDR3 protein: CASSLAPTGNGGELFF

J gene: TRBJ2-1
D gene: .
clone size: .
V gene: TRBV19
CDR3 DNA: TGTGCCAGTACAGGACGGGATAGGAATGAGCAGTTCTTC
CDR3 protein: CASTGRDRNEQFF

J gene: TRBJ1-3
D gene: .
clone size: few
V gene: TRBV28
CDR3 DNA: TGTGCCAGCAGCCTGTCAGGAGCAAACTCTGGAAACACCATATATTTT
CDR3 protein: CASSLSGANSGNTIYF

J gene: TRBJ1-5
D gene: .
clone size: .
V gene: TRBV28
CDR3 DNA: TGTGCCAGCAGTTACGGGACCAAAAATCAGCCCCAGCATTTT
CDR3 protein: CASSYGTKNQPQHF

J gene: TRBJ2-7
D gene: .
clone size: .
V gene: TRBV11-2
CDR3 DNA: TGTGCCAGCAGCTTCGGGCAGGCCTACGAGCAGTACTTC
CDR3 protein: CASSFGQAYEQYF

J gene: TRBJ2-7
D gene: TRBD1
clone size: .
V gene: TRBV15
CDR3 DNA: TGTGCCACCAGCAGAGATAGACAGGGCCACTACGAGCAGTACTTC
CDR3 protein: CATSRDRQGHYEQYF

J gene: TRBJ2-3
D gene: .
clone size: .
V gene: TRBV5-1
CDR3 DNA: TGCGCCAGCAGCTTTGGGCAGGACGGGGATACGCAGTATTTT
CDR3 protein: CASSFGQDGDTQYF

J gene: TRBJ2-1
D gene: TRBD2
clone size: .
V gene: TRBV7-2
CDR3 DNA: TGTGCCAGCACCCGGTACGGGCGCGGGAGGGGCAATGAGCAGTTCTTC
CDR3 protein: CASTRYGRGRGNEQFF

J gene: TRBJ1-3
D gene: .
clone size: once
V gene: TRBV30
CDR3 DNA: TGTGCCTGGGCCCTGGGAGGGGCCTCTGGAAACACCATATATTTT
CDR3 protein: CAWALGGASGNTIYF

J gene: TRBJ2-7
D gene: TRBD1
clone size: once
V gene: TRBV7-9
CDR3 DNA: TGTGCCAGCAGCTCAACAGGGGGAAGGTCATACGAGCAGTACTTC
CDR3 protein: CASSSTGGRSYEQYF

J gene: TRBJ2-3
D gene: .
clone size: .
V gene: TRBV6-5
CDR3 DNA: TGTGCCAGCCGTGACAGGGAGGCGCAGTATTTT
CDR3 protein: CASRDREAQYF

J gene: TRBJ2-5
D gene: TRBD2
clone size: .
V gene: TRBV11-2
CDR3 DNA: TGTGCCAGCAGCTTAGAGGATAGGGCTCTAGCGGGAGCAGAGACCCAGTACTTC
CDR3 protein: CASSLEDRALAGAETQYF

J gene: TRBJ2-1
D gene: TRBD2
clone size: .
V gene: TRBV5-1
CDR3 DNA: TGCGCCAGCAGCTGGGGACTAGCCCACAATGAGCAGTTCTTC
CDR3 protein: CASSWGLAHNEQFF

J gene: TRBJ2-2
D gene: .
clone size: .
V gene: TRBV6-4
CDR3 DNA: TGTGCCAGCAGTGACTCGATGGTGTGGAGCCCAGGGGAGCTGTTTTTT
CDR3 protein: CASSDSMVWSPGELFF

J gene: TRBJ1-3
D gene: .
clone size: .
V gene: TRBV9
CDR3 DNA: TGTGCCAGCAGCGTAGGGCCGGGCAAAGGAAACACCATATATTTT
CDR3 protein: CASSVGPGKGNTIYF

J gene: TRBJ2-3
D gene: TRBD1
clone size: .
V gene: TRBV11-2
CDR3 DNA: TGTGCCAGCAGCCCAAATGTGGGACAGACAGATACGCAGTATTTT
CDR3 protein: CASSPNVGQTDTQYF

J gene: TRBJ2-1
D gene: .
clone size: few
V gene: TRBV28
CDR3 DNA: TGTGCCAGTGGTAAGGGTCTAGCACTCCACAATGAGCAGTTCTTC
CDR3 protein: CASGKGLALHNEQFF

J gene: TRBJ2-1
D gene: TRBD2
clone size: .
V gene: TRBV5-1
CDR3 DNA: TGCGCCAGCAACCCCTTAGCGGGAGGGCCTGAGCAGTTCTTC
CDR3 protein: CASNPLAGGPEQFF

J gene: TRBJ1-4
D gene: .
clone size: once
V gene: TRBV2
CDR3 DNA: TGTGCCAGCAGCGCAAGCCGATCGACAGAACCAGGTGAAAAACTGTTTTTT
CDR3 protein: CASSASRSTEPGEKLFF

J gene: TRBJ2-1
D gene: .
clone size: .
V gene: TRBV28
CDR3 DNA: TGTGCCAGCAGCCCTGTGGACCGGGCCAATGGGCAGTTCTTC
CDR3 protein: CASSPVDRANGQFF

J gene: TRBJ2-2
D gene: TRBD1
clone size: few
V gene: TRBV30
CDR3 DNA: TGTGCCTGGGTCCCCCCGGACAGGCCCACCGGGGAGCTGTTTTTT
CDR3 protein: CAWVPPDRPTGELFF

J gene: TRBJ2-7
D gene: TRBD1
clone size: .
V gene: TRBV4-1
CDR3 DNA: TGCGCCAGCAGCCGACCAGCACAGGGGGCCTACGAGCAGTACTTC
CDR3 protein: CASSRPAQGAYEQYF

J gene: TRBJ2-3
D gene: .
clone size: .
V gene: TRBV7-2
CDR3 DNA: TGTGCCAGCAGCTTAGAAACACTCCGCACAGATACGCAGTATTTT
CDR3 protein: CASSLETLRTDTQYF

J gene: TRBJ2-3
D gene: .
clone size: .
V gene: TRBV27
CDR3 DNA: TGTGCCAGCAGTATAGTTGGGGCGATTAGCACAGATACGCAGTATTTT
CDR3 protein: CASSIVGAISTDTQYF

J gene: TRBJ2-2
D gene: TRBD2
clone size: .
V gene: TRBV28
CDR3 DNA: TGTGCCAGCAGTGGTGCTAGCGGGAGGACCGGGGAGCTGTTTTTT
CDR3 protein: CASSGASGRTGELFF

J gene: TRBJ1-2
D gene: .
clone size: .
V gene: TRBV11-1
CDR3 DNA: TGTGCCAGCAGCTTGAGGGGGGGCAACCCCTTTCGAGGCTACACCTTC
CDR3 protein: CASSLRGGNPFRGYTF

J gene: TRBJ1-2
D gene: .
clone size: .
V gene: TRBV30
CDR3 DNA: TGTGCCTGGAGTAGTCCAGGGAACTATGGCTACACCTTC
CDR3 protein: CAWSSPGNYGYTF

J gene: TRBJ2-5
D gene: TRBD1
clone size: .
V gene: TRBV29-1
CDR3 DNA: TGCAGCGTTGAACGGACAGGGGAGACCCAGTACTTC
CDR3 protein: CSVERTGETQYF

J gene: TRBJ2-7
D gene: TRBD1
clone size: many
V gene: TRBV28
CDR3 DNA: TGTGCCAGCAGTTTTCCGGGACAGGGGCCCTACGAGCAGTACTTC
CDR3 protein: CASSFPGQGPYEQYF

J gene: TRBJ1-1
D gene: .
clone size: many
V gene: TRBV29-1
CDR3 DNA: TGCAGCGTTGATGGAAAGGGGCGGAGTACGAGGGCAAACACTGAAGCTTTCTTT
CDR3 protein: CSVDGKGRSTRANTEAFF

J gene: TRBJ1-2
D gene: .
clone size: once
V gene: TRBV28
CDR3 DNA: TGTGCCAGCAGCGGAGGGGAATCAGCTAACTATGGCTACACCTTC
CDR3 protein: CASSGGESANYGYTF

J gene: TRBJ1-4
D gene: TRBD1
clone size: .
V gene: TRBV5-1
CDR3 DNA: TGCGCCAGCAGCTTGAGGCCGGACAGGGGCGGAAAACTGTTTTTT
CDR3 protein: CASSLRPDRGGKLFF

J gene: TRBJ1-5
D gene: .
clone size: .
V gene: TRBV12-5
CDR3 DNA: TGTGCTAGTGGCCCAAGGCCAGGGCCGTTGGTCAATCAGCCCCAGCATTTT
CDR3 protein: CASGPRPGPLVNQPQHF